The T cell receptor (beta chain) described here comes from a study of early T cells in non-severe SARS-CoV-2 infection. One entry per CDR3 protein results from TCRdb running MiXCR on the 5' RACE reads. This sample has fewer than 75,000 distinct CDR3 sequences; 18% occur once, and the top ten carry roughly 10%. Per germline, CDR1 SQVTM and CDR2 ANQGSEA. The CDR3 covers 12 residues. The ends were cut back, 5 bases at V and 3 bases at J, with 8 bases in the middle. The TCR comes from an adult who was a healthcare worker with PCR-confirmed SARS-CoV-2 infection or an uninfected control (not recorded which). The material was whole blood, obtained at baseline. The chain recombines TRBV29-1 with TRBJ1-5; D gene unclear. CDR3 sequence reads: CSVKAPNQPQHF. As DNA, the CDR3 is TGCAGCGTTAAGGCCCCCAATCAGCCCCAGCATTTT. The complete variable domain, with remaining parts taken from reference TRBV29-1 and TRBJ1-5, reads SAVISQKPSRDICQRGTSLTIQCQVDSQVTMMFWYRQQPGQSLTLIATANQGSEATYESGFVIDKFPISRPNLTFSTLTVSNMSPEDSSIYLCSVKAPNQPQHFGDGTRLSIL.